This note documents a single T cell receptor beta chain sequence. Its antigen is unidentified. These data come from a study of cytomegalovirus exposure and HLA in healthy donors. Study-level findings and limits: Among TCR beta chains, those listed as cytomegalovirus-associated numbered under 200.

Repertoires were generated with immunoSEQ multiplex PCR, while TCRdb's copy carries only in-frame clones and drops some. The sample lists around 130,000 clones, over 85% occurring once. Germline-derived CDR1 and CDR2 are SGHAT and FQNNGV. The ends lost 1 base at V and 4 bases at J; junction bases unmatched: 9. The CDR3 loop spans 16 amino acids. This clonotype was obtained from a man aged 25 to 40 in good health and CMV-seronegative. The rearrangement uses TRBV11-2 and TRBJ1-2, with 7 bases lining up with TRBD1. Sequencing input: PBMCs. CDR3 DNA sequence: TGTGCCAGCAGCTTAGTCCTTACAGGGGCGCGCTATGGCTACACCTTC. It is translated as CASSLVLTGARYGYTF.